This TCR beta chain is drawn from a study of OX40 agonist ivuxolimab in advanced cancers. Study at large: Patients received ivuxolimab, an agonistic anti-OX40 (CD134) antibody.

Profiling relied on immunoSEQ multiplex PCR, and the TCRdb table lists in-frame clones only, not all of them. The sample has about 69,000 clones, roughly 89% seen once. The specimen was CD4+ or CD8+ T cells sorted from blood, collected in a trial of the OX40 agonist ivuxolimab. The sequence came from an adult with an advanced solid tumor such as melanoma, head and neck, liver or kidney cancer.

This chain's CDR3 is CASSEGGLETQYF. CDR3 DNA: TGTGCCAGCAGCGAGGGGGGCTTAGAGACCCAGTACTTC. The V gene is TRBV9, the J gene TRBJ2-5; D tentatively fits TRBD1 or TRBD2 (6 bases each). The V gene's germline CDR1 is SGDLS and CDR2 YYNGEE. Trimming left V 3 bases short and J 4 bases short, with 10 bases between. The CDR3 has 13 amino acids.